The 26 T cell receptor beta chains below come from one sample, sequenced in a study of beta chain features in type 1 diabetes. Expressed TCRB transcripts were sequenced after all isolated RNA was converted to cDNA. Clones were sequenced by immunoSEQ multiplex PCR, and TCRdb holds only the in-frame ones, with some missing. The sample has about 620,000 clones; around 16% are singletons. The sample was naive CD4+ T cells from blood. These receptors came from a young man in good health.

This clone has more than one count but fewer than ten. The V and J genes are TRBV28 and TRBJ1-4; D unclear. The V and J ends lost 0 bases and 5 bases respectively, with 4 bases between them. The CDR3 has 13 amino acids. Germline CDR1 MDHEN, CDR2 SYDVKM. The CDR3 region is CASSLWGNEKLFF. The CDR3 nucleotides are TGTGCCAGCAGTTTATGGGGGAATGAAAAACTGTTTTTT.

This clone has only a few counts. The chain couples TRBV2 to TRBJ2-5; the D gene is possibly TRBD1 (5 bases). CDR1 and CDR2 from the germline V gene are SNHLY and FYNNEI. The CDR3 contains 16 residues. V was clipped by 1 base and J by 2 bases, with 14 bases between them. As DNA, the CDR3 is TGTGCCAGCAGTGAAGGGGGCATCGGACGGCAAGAGACCCAGTACTTC. Translated, it gives CASSEGGIGRQETQYF.

This clone occurred a few times. The V gene is TRBV7-2, the J gene TRBJ1-5; a possible D gene is TRBD1 (6 bases). This CDR3 region has 15 residues. Germline-derived CDR1 and CDR2 are SGHTA and FQGNSA. The V and J ends lost 1 base and 2 bases respectively, with 9 bases between them. The CDR3 loop is CASSLEGGGNQPQHF. CDR3 DNA sequence: TGTGCCAGCAGCTTAGAGGGGGGAGGCAATCAGCCCCAGCATTTT.

This clone has just a few counts. The gene calls are TRBV9 and TRBJ2-1, with a possible D match to TRBD2 (7 bases). Germline loops: CDR1 SGDLS, CDR2 YYNGEE. The CDR3 is 15 amino acids. Trimming removed 7 bases from V and 5 bases from J, with 19 bases in between. The CDR3 loop is CASSRGGSRHNEQFF. The DNA for the CDR3 is TGTGCCAGCTCCAGGGGCGGGAGTAGGCACAATGAGCAGTTCTTC.

V usage is TRBV27 and J usage is TRBJ1-1; D is unresolved. CDR3 length equals 13 residues. Germline values: CDR1 MNHEY, CDR2 SMNVEV (reference sequence). Trimming took 4 bases from V and 0 from J, leaving 6 bases between them. DNA of the CDR3: TGTGCCAGCAGTTGGATTTTGAACACTGAAGCTTTCTTT. This translates into CASSWILNTEAFF.

CDR3 residues: CASSPTSARINEQFF. CDR3 in DNA: TGTGCCAGCAGTCCAACGAGTGCTAGGATAAATGAGCAGTTCTTC. This chain joins TRBV25-1 and TRBJ2-1; D gene uncertain. Germline V gene sequence: CDR1 MGHDK, CDR2 SYGVNS. Trimming cost V 5 bases and J 7 bases, with 18 bases left between them. The CDR3 has 15 residues.

This clone was found many times. The V gene is TRBV7-9, the J gene TRBJ1-3, with a tentative D call TRBD1 (6 bases). V lost 4 bases and J 2 bases, leaving 12 bases between the germline ends. Germline V gene lookup returns CDR1 SEHNR and CDR2 FQNEAQ (reference sequence). The CDR3 length is 15 residues. The CDR3 is CASSSPGQPGNTIYF. CDR3 nucleotide sequence: TGTGCCAGCAGCTCCCCAGGACAGCCTGGAAACACCATATATTTT.

This clone was observed a handful of times. The chain joins TRBV27 to TRBJ1-3, with 7 bases fitting TRBD1. This CDR3 is 18 amino acids long. CDR1 MNHEY and CDR2 SMNVEV come from the germline V gene (reference sequence). J was trimmed by 0 bases and V by 6 bases; bases with no gene match: 14. CDR3 residues: CASSPHRGMGLSGNTIYF. The CDR3 nucleotides are TGTGCCAGCAGCCCACACAGGGGAATGGGCCTCTCTGGAAACACCATATATTTT.

The chain links TRBV6-5 to TRBJ2-1; 8 bases map to TRBD1. V lost 8 bases to trimming and J lost 7 bases; unmatched junction nucleotides: 10. The germline gives CDR1 MNHEY, CDR2 SVGAGI. This CDR3 contains 14 residues. Here the CDR3 DNA reads TGTGCCAGCCGCCGGGACAGGTCTCATAATGAGCAGTTCTTC. Protein sequence: CASRRDRSHNEQFF.

The genes are TRBV7-7 and TRBJ2-5, with 9 bases fitting TRBD1. The CDR3 runs to 16 residues. Unmatched junction bases numbered 11, after V lost 5 bases and J lost 4 bases. Germline V gives CDR1 SSHAT, CDR2 FNYEAQ (reference sequence). The CDR3, as DNA: TGTGCCAGCAGCCAGGCCGGGACAGGGAGGGCAGAGACCCAGTACTTC. This translates into CASSQAGTGRAETQYF.

The chain joins TRBV30 to TRBJ1-5; no firm D call. The CDR3 loop spans 13 amino acids. V lost 4 bases and J lost 2, with 9 bases in between. CDR1 is GTSNPN, CDR2 SVGIG, per germline (reference sequence). The DNA for the CDR3 is TGTGCCTGGACCCCAGACCGCAATCAGCCCCAGCATTTT. Its protein is CAWTPDRNQPQHF.

V and J are TRBV14 and TRBJ1-2; 9 nucleotides agree with TRBD1. This CDR3 has 15 amino acids. With V trimmed by 5 bases and J by 8 bases, 12 bases remained unmatched. Germline CDR1 and CDR2: SGHDN and FVKESK. The CDR3 nucleotides read TGTGCCAGCAGCATAATAGGGCGGGGACAGGGAGGCTACACCTTC. Translation: CASSIIGRGQGGYTF. Full variable domain (outside the CDR3, taken from reference TRBV14 and TRBJ1-2): EAGVTQFPSHSVIEKGQTVTLRCDPISGHDNLYWYRRVMGKEIKFLLHFVKESKQDESGMPNNRFLAERTGGTYSTLKVQPAELEDSGVYFCASSIIGRGQGGYTFGSGTRLTVV.

This clone turned up a few times. The same CDR3 also results from other DNA sequences found in this sample. The gene calls are TRBV30 and TRBJ1-3; the D is unclear. The length of the CDR3 is 11 residues. Trimming removed 3 bases at V and 4 bases at J, with 4 bases between. The germline gives CDR1 GTSNPN, CDR2 SVGIG (reference sequence). CDR3 sequence reads: CAWSRGNTIYF. The CDR3 DNA reads as TGTGCCTGGAGCCGGGGAAACACCATATATTTT.

This chain links TRBV14 with TRBJ2-2; maybe TRBD1 (6 bases). Per the germline V gene, CDR1 is SGHDN and CDR2 is FVKESK. This CDR3 spans 14 amino acids. Trimming took 4 bases from V and 7 from J, leaving 13 bases between them. The CDR3 nucleotides are TGTGCCAGCAGCCCTATTACAGGGATCGGGGAGCTGTTTTTT. It encodes CASSPITGIGELFF.

This clone showed up just a few times. The rearrangement joins TRBV15 to TRBJ2-3; D is uncertain. Per germline, CDR1 LNHNV and CDR2 YYDKDF (reference sequence). Trimming removed 0 bases at V and 0 bases at J, with 13 bases between. The CDR3 is made up of 17 amino acids. The CDR3 bases are TGTGCCACCAGCAGAGATAAAAGCGCCGCTAGCACAGATACGCAGTATTTT. Protein: CATSRDKSAASTDTQYF.

V gene TRBV9 combines with J gene TRBJ1-2; TRBD1 aligns across 10 bases. CDR1 and CDR2 from the germline V gene are SGDLS and YYNGEE. The CDR3 is 13 residues long. After removal of 3 bases from V and 7 bases from J, the junction contained 3 bases not matched to a gene. This chain's CDR3 is CASSGDRGSGYTF. The DNA for the CDR3 is TGTGCCAGCAGCGGGGACAGGGGTAGTGGCTACACCTTC.

In its sample, this clone was seen a few times. The chain carries TRBV7-2 and TRBJ2-2; D gene uncertain. CDR1 SGHTA and CDR2 FQGNSA come from the germline V gene. Trimming left V 7 bases short and J 6 bases short, with 9 bases between. The CDR3 extends over 12 amino acids. The CDR3 nucleotides read TGTGCCAGCACCCTTGGCCCCGGGGAGCTGTTTTTT. Translation gives CASTLGPGELFF.

Only a few counts were recorded for this clone. This chain uses TRBV19 with TRBJ2-6; 7 positions agree with TRBD1. This CDR3 region has 17 residues. Germline values: CDR1 LNHDA, CDR2 SQIVND (reference sequence). The ends lost 5 bases at V and 4 bases at J; junction bases unmatched: 11. CDR3 in DNA: TGTGCCAGTAGTCCCCAACCACAGGGGACCGGGGCCAACGTCCTGACTTTC. Residues: CASSPQPQGTGANVLTF.

The V and J genes are TRBV30 and TRBJ1-6; no reliable D call. Germline-derived CDR1 and CDR2 are GTSNPN and SVGIG (reference sequence). Trimming stripped 1 base from V and 0 bases from J, with 7 bases between. The CDR3 sequence is 15 residues long. CDR3 amino acids: CAWSADVSYNSPLHF. Here the CDR3 DNA reads TGTGCCTGGAGTGCTGACGTCTCCTATAATTCACCCCTCCACTTT.

This clone was counted a few times. The genes are TRBV7-2 and TRBJ2-4; 11 bases agree with TRBD1. Germline values: CDR1 SGHTA, CDR2 FQGNSA. With 6 bases clipped from V and 5 bases from J, the junction kept 9 bases outside the gene matches. CDR3 length: 16 residues. For the CDR3, the DNA is TGTGCCAGCAGTCTCTCCGGACAGGGGGCGGAAAACATTCAGTACTTC. Encoded protein: CASSLSGQGAENIQYF. Full variable domain (outside the CDR3, taken from reference TRBV7-2 and TRBJ2-4): GAGVSQSPSNKVTEKGKDVELRCDPISGHTALYWYRQSLGQGLEFLIYFQGNSAPDKSGLPSDRFSAERTGGSVSTLTIQRTQQEDSAVYLCASSLSGQGAENIQYFGAGTRLSVL.

The chain has TRBV7-3 and TRBJ2-1; 7 bases are a match to TRBD2. Trimming took 5 bases from V and 9 from J; bases not matched to a gene: 13. CDR3 length: 15 amino acids. CDR1 SGHTA and CDR2 FQGTGA come from the germline V gene. In DNA, the CDR3 is TGTGCCAGCAGCCCCGGGACTACCTCATGGGGTGAGCAGTTCTTC. It encodes CASSPGTTSWGEQFF.

This clone showed up just a few times. The chain links TRBV7-2 to TRBJ2-7; TRBD2 aligns across 7 bases. The CDR3 has 13 residues. J gave up 3 bases and V 5 bases, and 4 bases lay outside the gene matches. The germline gives CDR1 SGHTA, CDR2 FQGNSA. CDR3 DNA: TGTGCCAGCAGCCTTCCTAGCGGCTACGAGCAGTACTTC. Its translation is CASSLPSGYEQYF.

The sample holds a few counts of this clone. The V gene is TRBV27, the J gene TRBJ2-7; D may be TRBD1 (6 bases). V lost 7 bases and J 1 base, leaving 14 bases between the germline ends. CDR1 and CDR2 (germline): MNHEY, SMNVEV (reference sequence). The CDR3 has 14 residues. The DNA for the CDR3 is TGTGCCAGCACTTCGACAGGCGCATCCTACGAGCAGTACTTC. It translates to CASTSTGASYEQYF.

In this sample, this clone turned up a few times. The chain combines TRBV2 with TRBJ2-6; the D is unclear. The CDR3 consists of 17 residues. The V end lost 6 bases, the J end lost 0 bases, and 15 bases lay between the germline ends. From germline, CDR1 is SNHLY and CDR2 FYNNEI. DNA for the CDR3: TGTGCCAGCAGCGTTGCTTGGGGATCCTCTGGGGCCAACGTCCTGACTTTC. Encoded protein: CASSVAWGSSGANVLTF.

The chain is built from TRBV2 and TRBJ2-1, with 10 bases that match TRBD2. There are 15 residues in the CDR3. Germline loops: CDR1 SNHLY, CDR2 FYNNEI. The V segment lost 5 bases and the J segment 7 bases; nucleotides outside the gene matches: 8. CDR3 nucleotides: TGTGCCAGCAGTAGAGGGACTAGCGCGGGAAATGAGCAGTTCTTC. Encoded protein: CASSRGTSAGNEQFF.

The sample holds a few counts of this clone. Written as DNA, the CDR3 is TGTGCCAGTCTAGGAGGCACAGATACGCAGTATTTT. Its protein is CASLGGTDTQYF. The J gene is TRBJ2-3, the V gene TRBV6-1; D is unresolved. The CDR3 has 12 amino acids. Germline CDR1 is MNHNS and CDR2 is SASEGT. V lost 9 bases and J 1 base, leaving 8 bases between the germline ends.